The rows below give T cell receptor beta chains drawn from one sample of a study of CD8 T cells in Susac syndrome. One entry per CDR3 protein results from TCRdb running MiXCR on the immunoSEQ multiplex PCR reads. The sample has roughly 160,000 distinct CDR3 sequences; more than 90% are singletons. The sequencing input was CD4+ T cells from PBMCs. The receptors were sampled from a human donor in good health. Each CDR3 is given with its conserved first and last residue.

>TRBV6-5|TRBJ2-7
CASSTGISGGEQYF
>TRBV29-1|TRBJ1-1
CSVEARANTEAFF
>TRBV3-1|TRBJ2-1
CASTIAGIYNEQFF
>TRBV7-6|TRBJ2-2
CASSLGGGITGELFF
>TRBV12-3/TRBV12-4|TRBJ2-1
CASSTPTGGGEQFF
>TRBV5-1|TRBJ2-2
CASSLVGEDTGELFF
>TRBV28|TRBJ2-3
CASSFRDGGATDTQYF
>TRBV29-1|TRBJ2-3
CSVVGGADTQYF
>TRBV20-1|TRBJ2-5
CSAWDTLWGQETQYF
>TRBV5-6|TRBJ1-1
CASSFGANTEAFF
>TRBV28|TRBJ2-7
CASGTAYEQYF
>TRBV6-1|TRBJ2-5
CASTTRAFVPGGQKTQYF
>TRBV9|TRBJ2-5
CASSVGRMAEETQYF
>TRBV5-1|TRBJ2-5
CASSLNTGGQETQYF
>TRBV20-1|TRBJ1-1
CSALGSTEAFF
>TRBV20-1|TRBJ1-5
CSAPGQGNQPQHF